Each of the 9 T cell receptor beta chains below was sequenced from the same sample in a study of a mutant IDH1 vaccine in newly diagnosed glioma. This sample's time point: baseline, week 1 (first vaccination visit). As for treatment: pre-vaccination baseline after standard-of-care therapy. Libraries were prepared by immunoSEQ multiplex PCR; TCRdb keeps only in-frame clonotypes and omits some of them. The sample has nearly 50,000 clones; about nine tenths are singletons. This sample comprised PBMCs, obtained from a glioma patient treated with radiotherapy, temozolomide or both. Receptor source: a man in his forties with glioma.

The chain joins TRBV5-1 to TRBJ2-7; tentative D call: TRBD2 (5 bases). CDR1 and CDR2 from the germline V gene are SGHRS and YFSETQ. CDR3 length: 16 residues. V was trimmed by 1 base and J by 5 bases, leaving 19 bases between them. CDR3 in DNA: TGCGCCAGCAGCTTGTCCCCACAGAGGGATAACGACGAGCAGTACTTC. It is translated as CASSLSPQRDNDEQYF.

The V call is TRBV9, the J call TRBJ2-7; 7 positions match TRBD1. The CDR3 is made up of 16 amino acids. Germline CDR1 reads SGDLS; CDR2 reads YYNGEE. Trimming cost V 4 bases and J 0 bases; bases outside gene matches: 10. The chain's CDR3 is CASSPFTGASSYEQYF. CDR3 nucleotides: TGTGCCAGCAGCCCTTTTACAGGGGCCAGCTCCTACGAGCAGTACTTC.

CDR3: CASSSRADREAAGYTF. CDR3 in DNA: TGCGCCAGCAGCTCAAGAGCCGACAGGGAGGCAGCGGGCTACACCTTC. The gene calls are TRBV5-1 and TRBJ1-2, with 7 nucleotides matching TRBD1. Per the germline V gene, CDR1 is SGHRS and CDR2 is YFSETQ. With 3 bases clipped from V and 8 bases from J, the junction kept 16 bases outside the gene matches. This CDR3 spans 16 amino acids.

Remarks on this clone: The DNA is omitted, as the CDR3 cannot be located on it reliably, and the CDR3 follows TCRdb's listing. CDR3: CASSSSKTEAFF. The V and J genes are TRBV6-5 and TRBJ1-1. CDR1 is MNHEY and CDR2 is SVGAGI in the germline V gene. The CDR3 adds up to 12 amino acids, both ends counted.

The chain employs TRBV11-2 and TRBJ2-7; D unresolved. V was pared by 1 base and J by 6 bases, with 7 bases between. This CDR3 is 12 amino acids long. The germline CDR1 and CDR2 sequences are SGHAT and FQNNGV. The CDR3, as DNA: TGTGCCAGCAGCTTAGTGGCGCGCGAGCAGTACTTC. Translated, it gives CASSLVAREQYF.

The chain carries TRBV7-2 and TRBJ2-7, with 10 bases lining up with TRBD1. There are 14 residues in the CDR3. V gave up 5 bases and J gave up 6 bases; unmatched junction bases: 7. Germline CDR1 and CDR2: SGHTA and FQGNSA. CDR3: CASSRRQGASEQYF. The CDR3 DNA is TGTGCCAGCAGCCGGCGACAGGGGGCTAGCGAGCAGTACTTC.

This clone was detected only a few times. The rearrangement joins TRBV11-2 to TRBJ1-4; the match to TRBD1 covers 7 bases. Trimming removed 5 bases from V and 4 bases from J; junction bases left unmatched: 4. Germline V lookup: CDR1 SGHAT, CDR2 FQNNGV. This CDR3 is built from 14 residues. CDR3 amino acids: CASSRGQLNEKLFF. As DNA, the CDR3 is TGTGCCAGCAGCCGGGGACAGCTTAATGAAAAACTGTTTTTT.

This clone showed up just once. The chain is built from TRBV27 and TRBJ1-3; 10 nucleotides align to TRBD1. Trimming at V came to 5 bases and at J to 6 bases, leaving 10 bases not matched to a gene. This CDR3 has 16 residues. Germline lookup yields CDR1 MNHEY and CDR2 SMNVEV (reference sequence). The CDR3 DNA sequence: TGTGCCAGCAGTCGAGGGGGGACAGGGGTGACAAACACCATATATTTT. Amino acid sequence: CASSRGGTGVTNTIYF.

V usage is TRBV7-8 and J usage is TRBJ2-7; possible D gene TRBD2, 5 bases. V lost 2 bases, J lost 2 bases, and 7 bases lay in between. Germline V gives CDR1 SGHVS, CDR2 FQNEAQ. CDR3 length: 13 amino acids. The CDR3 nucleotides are TGTGCCAGCAGCTTAACCGGGACCTACGAGCAGTACTTC. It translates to CASSLTGTYEQYF.